The 24 T cell receptor beta chains given below trace back to one sample, sequenced in a study of blood T cell repertoires in COVID-19. Repertoires were generated with immunoSEQ multiplex PCR, while TCRdb's copy carries only in-frame clones and drops some. The top ten clones hold over 2% of a sample with approximately 45,000 clones, about 90% of them seen once. The specimen was peripheral blood. The receptors here all came from a woman of 80 years or more with COVID-19, enrolled during active disease.

This clone has only a few counts. The V call is TRBV30, the J call TRBJ2-7; 10 bases align to TRBD1. The germline CDR1 and CDR2 sequences are GTSNPN and SVGIG (reference sequence). After removal of 4 bases from V and 3 bases from J, the junction contained 3 bases not matched to a gene. This CDR3 spans 13 amino acids. The DNA of the CDR3 is TGTGCCTGGACGAGGGACAGGGGCTACGAGCAGTACTTC. It translates to CAWTRDRGYEQYF.

This clone has just one count. The chain joins TRBV9 to TRBJ2-1, with 14 nucleotides matching TRBD2. Trimming removed 4 bases from V and 7 bases from J; junction bases left unmatched: 7. Germline CDR1 and CDR2: SGDLS and YYNGEE. CDR3 length equals 16 residues. The CDR3, as DNA: TGTGCCAGCAGCCCGAGACTAGCGGGGGGGCAGAATGAGCAGTTCTTC. As protein: CASSPRLAGGQNEQFF. Full variable domain (remainder filled in from reference TRBV9 and TRBJ2-1): DSGVTQTPKHLITATGQRVTLRCSPRSGDLSVYWYQQSLDQGLQFLIQYYNGEERAKGNILERFSAQQFPDLHSELNLSSLELGDSALYFCASSPRLAGGQNEQFFGPGTRLTVL.

V is TRBV3-1 (or the pseudogene TRBV3-2) and J is TRBJ2-4; 7 positions match TRBD1. The trim removed 4 bases at V and 9 bases at J, leaving 12 bases unmatched. From germline, CDR1 is LGHDT and CDR2 YNNKEL (reference sequence). The CDR3 runs to 15 residues. The CDR3 loop reads CASSPPGQYLGIQYF. The CDR3 DNA sequence: TGTGCCAGCAGCCCGCCGGGACAGTATTTGGGCATTCAGTACTTC.

In this sample, this clone turned up once. The V call is TRBV11-3, the J call TRBJ2-7; D gene ambiguous. CDR3 length: 13 residues. Germline V gene lookup returns CDR1 SGHNT and CDR2 YENEEA. V was pared by 3 bases and J by 3 bases, with 9 bases between. CDR3 DNA sequence: TGTGCCAGCAGCTTCGACTTTCGCTACGAGCAGTACTTC. It is translated as CASSFDFRYEQYF.

This chain connects TRBV19 to TRBJ2-7, with D perhaps matching TRBD1 (5 bases). The germline gives CDR1 LNHDA, CDR2 SQIVND (reference sequence). Trimming took 3 bases from V and 1 from J, leaving 10 bases between them. CDR3 length: 14 amino acids. The DNA for the CDR3 is TGTGCCAGTAGTATCCATGACAGTTCCTACGAGCAGTACTTC. Translating it yields CASSIHDSSYEQYF.

The chain joins TRBV11-1 to TRBJ1-1, with D hard to call. This CDR3 contains 15 residues. The germline V and J ends were trimmed by 4 bases and 6 bases, with 18 bases remaining between them. Germline values: CDR1 SGHAT, CDR2 FQDESV (reference sequence). CDR3 region: CASSWGGLYNPEAFF. The CDR3 bases are TGTGCCAGCAGCTGGGGTGGACTCTATAACCCTGAAGCTTTCTTT.

The gene calls are TRBV11-2 and TRBJ1-1, with a tentative D call TRBD1 (6 bases). The CDR3 has 14 residues. Between the trimmed V and J ends, which lost 5 bases and 1 base, there was a span of 11 bases. From germline, CDR1 is SGHAT and CDR2 FQNNGV. The CDR3 nucleotides read TGTGCCAGCAGCCCCATAGGGGGGAACACTGAAGCTTTCTTT. Protein product: CASSPIGGNTEAFF.

The chain has TRBV28 and TRBJ1-5; TRBD1 matches at 8 bases. The CDR3 totals 15 residues. Germline V CDR1 and CDR2: MDHEN, SYDVKM. V was pared by 7 bases and J by 4 bases, with 9 bases of the junction left unmatched. The DNA for the CDR3 is TGTGCCAGCACCACGCCCGGGACAGGAAATCAGCCCCAGCATTTT. This codes for CASTTPGTGNQPQHF.

The rearrangement uses TRBV5-1 and TRBJ1-6; TRBD1 matches at 9 bases. Trimming at V came to 0 bases and at J to 7 bases, leaving 11 bases not matched to a gene. The germline V gene encodes CDR1 SGHRS and CDR2 YFSETQ. The CDR3 contains 18 residues. CDR3 sequence: CASSLGLDRGTANSPLHF. Written as DNA, the CDR3 is TGCGCCAGCAGCTTGGGGCTCGACAGGGGGACGGCGAATTCACCCCTCCACTTT. Complete variable domain (other parts from reference TRBV5-1 and TRBJ1-6): KAGVTQTPRYLIKTRGQQVTLSCSPISGHRSVSWYQQTPGQGLQFLFEYFSETQRNKGNFPGRFSGRQFSNSRSEMNVSTLELGDSALYLCASSLGLDRGTANSPLHFGNGTRLTVT.

This chain joins TRBV19 and TRBJ2-3; TRBD1 aligns across 8 bases. The V segment lost 10 bases and the J segment 4 bases; nucleotides outside the gene matches: 10. This CDR3 is 14 amino acids long. In germline, CDR1 is LNHDA, CDR2 SQIVND (reference sequence). CDR3 protein: CATGRAGGPDTQYF. CDR3 coding DNA: TGTGCCACGGGTCGGGCAGGGGGCCCAGATACGCAGTATTTT.

V gene TRBV11-1 combines with J gene TRBJ2-1; maybe TRBD2 (5 bases). Germline CDR1 SGHAT, CDR2 FQDESV (reference sequence). The CDR3 has 15 amino acids. Trimming took off 0 bases at V and 2 bases at J, with 8 bases between the two ends. The CDR3, as DNA: TGTGCCAGCAGCTTAGCAACGAGGGCCTACAATGAGCAGTTCTTC. This encodes CASSLATRAYNEQFF.

The rearrangement joins TRBV4-1 to TRBJ2-5, with D maybe TRBD1 (5 bases). The CDR3 contains 14 residues. Germline CDR1 and CDR2: MGHRA and YSYEKL. The V end lost 0 bases, the J end lost 2 bases, and 7 bases lay between the germline ends. The CDR3 is CASSQDPGQETQYF. The CDR3 nucleotides read TGCGCCAGCAGCCAAGACCCAGGGCAAGAGACCCAGTACTTC.

The chain combines TRBV5-4 with TRBJ2-1; the D gene is possibly TRBD2 (6 bases). The length of the CDR3 is 16 residues. CDR1 is SGHNT, CDR2 YYREEE, per germline (reference sequence). V was cut by 4 bases and J by 5 bases, with 19 bases left in between. Here the CDR3 reads CASSLDPSRRDNEQFF. CDR3 nucleotide sequence: TGTGCCAGCAGCCTGGACCCCTCGCGGAGGGACAATGAGCAGTTCTTC.

The rearrangement uses TRBV11-2 and TRBJ1-2, with D perhaps matching TRBD1 (6 bases). The germline V and J ends were trimmed by 5 bases and 6 bases, with 13 bases remaining between them. CDR3 length: 13 residues. Per germline, CDR1 SGHAT and CDR2 FQNNGV. CDR3 DNA sequence: TGTGCCAGCAGCAGGGGGTTCTCAAATGGCTACACCTTC. It specifies CASSRGFSNGYTF. The entire variable domain, with the rest obtained from reference TRBV11-2 and TRBJ1-2, is as follows: EAGVAQSPRYKIIEKRQSVAFWCNPISGHATLYWYQQILGQGPKLLIQFQNNGVVDDSQLPKDRFSAERLKGVDSTLKIQPAKLEDSAVYLCASSRGFSNGYTFGSGTRLTVV.

This rearrangement joins TRBV7-9 to TRBJ2-1, with 7 bases aligning to TRBD2. The V and J ends lost 8 bases and 2 bases, in that order; junction bases with no gene match: 12. CDR1 SEHNR and CDR2 FQNEAQ come from the germline V gene (reference sequence). The CDR3 is made up of 16 amino acids. This chain's CDR3 is CASHPFLAGAYNEQFF. CDR3 bases: TGTGCCAGCCATCCTTTCTTGGCGGGAGCCTACAATGAGCAGTTCTTC.

This sequence joins TRBV7-2 and TRBJ2-3, with 14 bases that match TRBD2. The CDR3 runs to 18 residues. The V segment lost 5 bases and the J segment 4 bases; nucleotides outside the gene matches: 11. Germline V gives CDR1 SGHTA, CDR2 FQGNSA. The CDR3 protein is CASSTQGGLAGDADTQYF. CDR3 DNA: TGTGCCAGCAGCACCCAGGGGGGACTAGCGGGAGACGCAGATACGCAGTATTTT. The variable domain in full, with the rest retrieved from reference TRBV7-2 and TRBJ2-3, is GAGVSQSPSNKVTEKGKDVELRCDPISGHTALYWYRQSLGQGLEFLIYFQGNSAPDKSGLPSDRFSAERTGGSVSTLTIQRTQQEDSAVYLCASSTQGGLAGDADTQYFGPGTRLTVL.

The chain links TRBV4-2 to TRBJ2-7, with 8 bases aligning to TRBD2. CDR3 length: 15 amino acids. V gave up 3 bases and J gave up 2 bases; unmatched junction bases: 6. The germline V gene encodes CDR1 LGHNA and CDR2 YNFKEQ. CDR3 nucleotides: TGTGCCAGCAGCCACTCAGCGGGAGAACCCTACGAGCAGTACTTC. This gives the protein CASSHSAGEPYEQYF.

The gene calls are TRBV19 and TRBJ1-2; perhaps TRBD1 as D (5 bases). The V end lost 6 bases, the J end lost 4 bases, and 12 bases lay between the germline ends. Germline loops: CDR1 LNHDA, CDR2 SQIVND (reference sequence). The CDR3 is made up of 13 amino acids. CDR3 residues: CASRAQGSYGYTF. The CDR3 nucleotides are TGTGCCAGTAGAGCTCAGGGTTCCTATGGCTACACCTTC.

This clone was seen once. The rearrangement uses TRBV9 and TRBJ1-2, with no clear D. CDR1 and CDR2 from the germline V gene are SGDLS and YYNGEE. The CDR3 length is 14 residues. Trimming took off 6 bases at V and 2 bases at J, with 14 bases between the two ends. The CDR3 sequence: CASTPGEGNYGYTF. The DNA of the CDR3 is TGTGCCAGCACCCCTGGCGAGGGCAACTATGGCTACACCTTC.

The chain links TRBV11-2 to TRBJ2-5, with a tentative D call TRBD2 (6 bases). CDR3 length equals 13 residues. CDR1 and CDR2 (germline): SGHAT, FQNNGV. V gave up 7 bases and J gave up 5 bases, with 14 bases separating them. CDR3 nucleotides: TGTGCCAGCACTGGGGGGTTGATCGAGACCCAGTACTTC. Protein product: CASTGGLIETQYF.

This chain links TRBV5-6 with TRBJ1-2, with D hard to call. Trimming took 6 bases from V and 1 from J, leaving 7 bases between them. Germline CDR1 is SGHDT and CDR2 is YYEEEE. The length of the CDR3 is 12 residues. Here the CDR3 reads CASTYLNYGYTF. DNA for the CDR3: TGTGCCAGCACCTACCTTAACTATGGCTACACCTTC.

The V call is TRBV18, the J call TRBJ1-2; D remains ambiguous. Per germline, CDR1 KGHSH and CDR2 LQKENI. The CDR3 sequence is 16 residues long. Trimming cost V 2 bases and J 4 bases, with 17 bases left between them. Here the CDR3 reads CASSPTVGPNSYGYTF. The CDR3 nucleotides read TGTGCCAGCTCACCAACCGTCGGTCCAAACTCCTATGGCTACACCTTC.

This sequence joins TRBV5-4 and TRBJ1-1; D not certain. The CDR3 loop spans 11 amino acids. V was pared by 1 base and J by 11 bases, with 9 bases between. CDR1 and CDR2 from the germline V gene are SGHNT and YYREEE (reference sequence). The CDR3 spells CASSLRGSAFF. The CDR3 nucleotides are TGTGCCAGCAGCTTGCGGGGTTCGGCTTTCTTT.

This chain uses TRBV28 with TRBJ1-4, with D uncertain. Germline CDR1 and CDR2: MDHEN and SYDVKM. V dropped 4 bases and J dropped 7 bases, with 16 bases sitting between them. The CDR3 is 15 residues long. CDR3: CASSSGERFGEKLFF. The DNA for the CDR3 is TGTGCCAGCAGTTCCGGTGAACGATTCGGTGAAAAACTGTTTTTT.